The clone carrying this T cell receptor (beta chain) has more than one count but fewer than ten. The antigen is unknown. CDR3 size: 13 residues. Trimming left V 6 bases short and J 0 bases short, with 8 bases between. The data belong to a study of response to subunit inactivated influenza vaccine. Findings and caveats of the study: Few new T cells, the authors suggested, are recruited by each seasonal influenza vaccination.

TCRdb analysed the RT-PCR reads with MiXCR anew, one entry per CDR3 protein. The repertoire holds hundreds of thousands of distinct CDR3 sequences, with less than 30% as singletons. The sequence came from a man aged 45-65 years who received an inactivated influenza vaccine. The rearrangement uses TRBV12-3 or TRBV12-4 and TRBJ1-1; D is ambiguous. This material consisted of CD4+ T cells sorted from PBMCs, taken more than 4 days after vaccination. The CDR3 DNA is TGTGCCAGCAGGTACACCATGAACACTGAAGCTTTCTTT. Protein: CASRYTMNTEAFF.